These 5 T cell receptor beta chains share one sample of origin, sequenced in a study of blood T cell repertoires in COVID-19. Profiling relied on immunoSEQ multiplex PCR, and the TCRdb table lists in-frame clones only, not all of them. This sample yields some 250,000 clones, of which roughly 84% are seen a single time; approximately 4.4% belongs to the top ten. Material: peripheral blood. All receptors derive from a man aged 50 to 60 with active or convalescent COVID-19.

The V and J genes are TRBV5-1 and TRBJ2-7, with 11 positions matching TRBD1. CDR3 length: 14 residues. V shed 4 bases, J shed 3 bases, and the junction held 3 bases outside the gene matches. CDR1 is SGHRS and CDR2 is YFSETQ in the germline V gene. CDR3 nucleotides: TGCGCCAGCAGCCGGGGACAGGGGGACTACGAGCAGTACTTC. It codes for CASSRGQGDYEQYF. The full variable domain, rest sourced from reference TRBV5-1 and TRBJ2-7, is KAGVTQTPRYLIKTRGQQVTLSCSPISGHRSVSWYQQTPGQGLQFLFEYFSETQRNKGNFPGRFSGRQFSNSRSEMNVSTLELGDSALYLCASSRGQGDYEQYFGPGTRLTVT.

This clone was seen once. The rearrangement uses TRBV6-2 or TRBV6-3 and TRBJ1-2; D unclear. The CDR3 is made up of 14 amino acids. V was clipped by 3 bases and J by 0 bases, with 8 bases between them. CDR1 MNHEY and CDR2 SVGEGT come from the germline V gene. CDR3 sequence (DNA): TGTGCCAGCAGTTATTCGTTTGCTAACTATGGCTACACCTTC. It is translated as CASSYSFANYGYTF.

The chain links TRBV13 to TRBJ2-1; no clear D gene. With 2 bases removed from V and 7 bases from J, the gap between germline ends came to 6 bases. Per the germline V gene, CDR1 is PRHDT and CDR2 is FYEKMQ (reference sequence). The CDR3 is 12 amino acids. CDR3 loop: CASSLQANEQFF. CDR3 in DNA: TGTGCCAGCAGCTTACAAGCAAATGAGCAGTTCTTC.

This clone was seen only once. V usage is TRBV11-2 and J usage is TRBJ1-1; D is unclear. CDR1 and CDR2 (germline): SGHAT, FQNNGV. The CDR3 runs to 13 residues. Deletions cut 1 base from V and 4 bases from J, with 7 bases between. In DNA, the CDR3 is TGTGCCAGCAGCTTAGGGGAGGGCACTGAAGCTTTCTTT. Residues: CASSLGEGTEAFF. Full variable domain (remainder filled in from reference TRBV11-2 and TRBJ1-1): EAGVAQSPRYKIIEKRQSVAFWCNPISGHATLYWYQQILGQGPKLLIQFQNNGVVDDSQLPKDRFSAERLKGVDSTLKIQPAKLEDSAVYLCASSLGEGTEAFFGQGTRLTVV.

The chain uses TRBV6-4 and TRBJ1-2; 7 nucleotides agree with TRBD1. This CDR3 contains 14 residues. Losses at the gene ends were 3 bases for V and 7 bases for J; bases not matched to a gene: 8. From germline, CDR1 is MRHNA and CDR2 SNTAGT. CDR3 DNA: TGTGCCAGCAGTGATTCCGGGACAGAGTCTGGCTACACCTTC. Residues: CASSDSGTESGYTF.